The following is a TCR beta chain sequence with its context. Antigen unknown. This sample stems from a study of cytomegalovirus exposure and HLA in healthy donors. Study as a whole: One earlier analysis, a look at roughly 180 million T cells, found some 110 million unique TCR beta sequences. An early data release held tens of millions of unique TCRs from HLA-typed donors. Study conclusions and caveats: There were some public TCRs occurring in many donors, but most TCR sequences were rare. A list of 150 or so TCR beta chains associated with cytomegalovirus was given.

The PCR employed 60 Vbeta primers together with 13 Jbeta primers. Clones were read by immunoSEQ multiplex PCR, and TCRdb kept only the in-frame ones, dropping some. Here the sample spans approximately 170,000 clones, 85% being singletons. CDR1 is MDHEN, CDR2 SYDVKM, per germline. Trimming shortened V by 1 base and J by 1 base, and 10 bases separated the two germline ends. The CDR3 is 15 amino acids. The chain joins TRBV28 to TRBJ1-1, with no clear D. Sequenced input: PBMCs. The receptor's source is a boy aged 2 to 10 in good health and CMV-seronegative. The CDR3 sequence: CASSLFRGSNTEAFF. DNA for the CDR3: TGTGCCAGCAGTTTATTTAGAGGGTCGAACACTGAAGCTTTCTTT.